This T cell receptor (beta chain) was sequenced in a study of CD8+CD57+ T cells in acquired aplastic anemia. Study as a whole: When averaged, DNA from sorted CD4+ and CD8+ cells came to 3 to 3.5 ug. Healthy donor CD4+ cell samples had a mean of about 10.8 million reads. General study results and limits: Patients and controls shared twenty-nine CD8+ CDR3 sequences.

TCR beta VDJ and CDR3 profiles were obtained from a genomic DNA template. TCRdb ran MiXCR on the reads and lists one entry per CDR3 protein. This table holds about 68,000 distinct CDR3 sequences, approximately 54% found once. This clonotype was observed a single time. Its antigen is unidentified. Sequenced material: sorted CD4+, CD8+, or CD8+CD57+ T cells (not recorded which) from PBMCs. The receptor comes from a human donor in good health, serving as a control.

This chain's CDR3 is CASSDRAMSTEAFF. Here the CDR3 DNA reads TGTGCCAGTAGTGACAGGGCTATGAGCACTGAAGCTTTCTTT. The chain combines TRBV19 with TRBJ1-1; 7 nucleotides agree with TRBD1. CDR1 and CDR2 from the germline V gene are LNHDA and SQIVND (reference sequence). This CDR3 has 14 amino acids. V lost 5 bases, J lost 4 bases, and 7 bases stayed unmatched.